A single sample gave rise to the 27 T cell receptor beta chains below, sequenced in a study of blood T cell repertoires in COVID-19. Profiled with immunoSEQ multiplex PCR; TCRdb holds only in-frame clones, not every one. Counted here are some 170,000 clones, more than 75% occurring once; the ten biggest clones make up 4.5% to 7.5%. The material sequenced was PBMCs or T cells enriched from blood (not recorded which). The receptors shown here come from a man in his forties who had recovered from COVID-19.

This clone was seen only a few times. This CDR3 is CASSQDLFAGQYF. DNA of the CDR3: TGCGCCAGCAGCCAAGATTTATTCGCGGGGCAGTACTTC. The chain is built from TRBV4-1 and TRBJ2-7; a weak D match, TRBD2 (5 bases). Germline-derived CDR1 and CDR2 are MGHRA and YSYEKL. CDR3 length: 13 amino acids. V lost 0 bases and J lost 9, with 12 bases in between.

As DNA, the CDR3 is TGTGCCAGCAGCTTAGGTAGGACAACTAGCACAGATACGCAGTATTTT. It encodes CASSLGRTTSTDTQYF. V is TRBV7-9 and J is TRBJ2-3, with a tentative D call TRBD1 (5 bases). The V end lost 1 base, the J end lost 0 bases, and 11 bases lay between the germline ends. This CDR3 is 16 amino acids long. Per the germline V gene, CDR1 is SEHNR and CDR2 is FQNEAQ (reference sequence).

The V call is TRBV7-2, the J call TRBJ2-6; D is unclear. CDR3 length equals 16 residues. The germline V gene encodes CDR1 SGHTA and CDR2 FQGNSA. The V end lost 5 bases, the J end lost 0 bases, and 11 bases lay between the germline ends. In DNA, the CDR3 is TGTGCCAGCAGCGTCCGGGTGCTCTCTGGGGCCAACGTCCTGACTTTC. This encodes CASSVRVLSGANVLTF.

This clone occurred a few times. The chain combines TRBV7-2 with TRBJ1-2; 7 bases map to TRBD1. Germline V gene lookup returns CDR1 SGHTA and CDR2 FQGNSA. With 5 bases clipped from V and 11 bases from J, the junction kept 11 bases outside the gene matches. The length of the CDR3 is 13 residues. CDR3 sequence: CASSQTRQGGYTF. Here the CDR3 DNA reads TGTGCCAGCAGCCAAACGAGACAGGGCGGGTACACCTTC.

The gene calls are TRBV2 and TRBJ2-1; 8 nucleotides align to TRBD2. CDR1 and CDR2 (germline): SNHLY, FYNNEI. Trimming took 8 bases from V and 0 from J; bases not matched to a gene: 6. CDR3 length equals 15 residues. Here the CDR3 reads CASALAGSSYNEQFF. CDR3 DNA: TGTGCCAGCGCGTTAGCGGGGAGCTCCTACAATGAGCAGTTCTTC.

This clone was seen a single time. J is TRBJ2-5 and V is TRBV7-3, with D possibly matching TRBD2 (7 bases). Germline-derived CDR1 and CDR2 are SGHTA and FQGTGA. Trimming pared 2 bases from V and 3 bases from J, leaving 13 bases between. CDR3 length: 15 amino acids. The CDR3 region has the DNA TGTGCCAGCAGCTTACGGGGGGCGTTTGAAGAGACCCAGTACTTC. This codes for CASSLRGAFEETQYF.

The chain couples TRBV7-8 to TRBJ1-2, with 9 bases identical to TRBD1. Per germline, CDR1 SGHVS and CDR2 FQNEAQ. V trimming: 0 bases; J trimming: 8 bases; junction bases outside the gene matches: 4. The CDR3 extends over 14 amino acids. CDR3 sequence (DNA): TGTGCCAGCAGCTTAGCCGGGACAGGGAGCGGCTACACCTTC. Its protein product is CASSLAGTGSGYTF.

This clone was recorded only once. The V call is TRBV7-2, the J call TRBJ2-2, with 14 nucleotides matching TRBD2. Germline loops: CDR1 SGHTA, CDR2 FQGNSA. Germline trimming cut 5 bases from V and 4 bases from J; bases unmatched to any gene: 6. The CDR3 contains 17 residues. The CDR3 sequence is CASSPGLAGVRTGELFF. CDR3 nucleotide sequence: TGTGCCAGCAGCCCGGGACTAGCGGGGGTCCGCACCGGGGAGCTGTTTTTT.

The sample holds a few counts of this clone. CDR3 bases: TGTGCCAGCAGCCCCCCCGGAGGGGCGAACTATGGCTACACCTTC. Protein product: CASSPPGGANYGYTF. V gene TRBV7-2 combines with J gene TRBJ1-2, with D possibly being TRBD1 (5 bases). The CDR3 extends over 15 amino acids. Trimming left V 5 bases short and J 2 bases short, with 15 bases between. Germline V gene lookup returns CDR1 SGHTA and CDR2 FQGNSA. Together with reference TRBV7-2 and TRBJ1-2, the CDR3 gives the full variable domain: GAGVSQSPSNKVTEKGKDVELRCDPISGHTALYWYRQSLGQGLEFLIYFQGNSAPDKSGLPSDRFSAERTGGSVSTLTIQRTQQEDSAVYLCASSPPGGANYGYTFGSGTRLTVV.

The V and J genes are TRBV3-1 (or the pseudogene TRBV3-2) and TRBJ1-1, with D perhaps TRBD1 (5 bases). CDR1 is LGHDT, CDR2 YNNKEL, per germline (reference sequence). This CDR3 is built from 14 residues. V was clipped by 4 bases and J by 3 bases, with 12 bases between them. The CDR3 reads CASSPPLQDTEAFF. The CDR3 DNA reads as TGTGCCAGCAGCCCCCCCTTACAGGACACTGAAGCTTTCTTT.

V is TRBV4-1 and J is TRBJ1-2, with TRBD1 as a possible D gene (5 bases). The CDR3 is 11 amino acids. Germline V CDR1 and CDR2: MGHRA, YSYEKL. V was clipped by 8 bases and J by 6 bases, with 10 bases between them. The CDR3: CASRTGDGYTF. In DNA form, the CDR3 reads TGCGCCAGCCGCACAGGAGATGGCTACACCTTC.

The chain links TRBV7-3 to TRBJ2-1; TRBD2 aligns across 9 bases. Germline V gene data show CDR1 as SGHTA and CDR2 as FQGTGA. V was pared by 2 bases and J by 9 bases, with 8 bases of the junction left unmatched. The CDR3 is 15 amino acids. Written as DNA, the CDR3 is TGTGCCAGCAGCTTAGTAGCGGGGGTTAATGGTGAGCAGTTCTTC. Encoded protein: CASSLVAGVNGEQFF. Full variable domain (missing parts from reference TRBV7-3 and TRBJ2-1): GAGVSQTPSNKVTEKGKYVELRCDPISGHTALYWYRQSLGQGPEFLIYFQGTGAADDSGLPNDRFFAVRPEGSVSTLKIQRTERGDSAVYLCASSLVAGVNGEQFFGPGTRLTVL.

This clone was seen a single time. The J gene is TRBJ1-2, the V gene TRBV6-5; 7 bases line up with TRBD1. This CDR3 is 16 amino acids long. Germline-derived CDR1 and CDR2 are MNHEY and SVGAGI. With 0 bases clipped from V and 5 bases from J, the junction kept 9 bases outside the gene matches. CDR3: CASSYSPTGPEYGYTF. Here the CDR3 DNA reads TGTGCCAGCAGTTACTCGCCGACAGGGCCGGAATATGGCTACACCTTC.

The rearrangement uses TRBV19 and TRBJ1-5; 8 nucleotides agree with TRBD1. The V and J ends lost 3 bases and 6 bases, in that order; junction bases with no gene match: 10. The CDR3 length is 16 residues. Germline assignment: CDR1 LNHDA and CDR2 SQIVND (reference sequence). CDR3 region: CASSIAAGGAGQPQHF. The CDR3 region has the DNA TGTGCCAGTAGTATTGCGGCAGGGGGCGCCGGTCAGCCCCAGCATTTT.

The V call is TRBV19, the J call TRBJ1-1; 7 nucleotides match TRBD1. Trimming removed 6 bases from V and 0 bases from J; junction bases left unmatched: 7. The length of the CDR3 is 15 residues. The germline V gene encodes CDR1 LNHDA and CDR2 SQIVND (reference sequence). In DNA, the CDR3 is TGTGCCAGTAGGAGGGGGCCGTTAATGAACACTGAAGCTTTCTTT. Protein product: CASRRGPLMNTEAFF.

The rearrangement joins TRBV6-5 to TRBJ1-2; the match to TRBD1 covers 7 bases. The V segment lost 5 bases and the J segment 2 bases; nucleotides outside the gene matches: 5. This CDR3 comprises 14 residues. From germline, CDR1 is MNHEY and CDR2 SVGAGI. CDR3 DNA sequence: TGTGCCAGCAGTACAACGACAGGGAACTATGGCTACACCTTC. As protein: CASSTTTGNYGYTF.

The V gene is TRBV7-9, the J gene TRBJ2-3, with D possibly TRBD2 on 6 matching bases. Germline CDR1 reads SEHNR; CDR2 reads FQNEAQ (reference sequence). V lost 5 bases and J 4 bases, leaving 16 bases between the germline ends. The CDR3 has 15 amino acids. CDR3 amino acids: CASSMTSQGADTQYF. The CDR3 DNA reads TGTGCCAGCAGCATGACTAGTCAGGGTGCAGATACGCAGTATTTT.

The chain is built from TRBV30 and TRBJ2-7; D perhaps matches TRBD2 (5 bases). The germline V gene has CDR1 GTSNPN and CDR2 SVGIG (reference sequence). This CDR3 spans 14 amino acids. V was clipped by 2 bases and J by 2 bases, with 13 bases between them. CDR3 in DNA: TGTGCCTGGAGTTCGGGTCGGGGTACCTACGAGCAGTACGTC. It specifies CAWSSGRGTYEQYV.

The chain is built from TRBV3-1 (or the pseudogene TRBV3-2) and TRBJ2-5; no reliable D call. Trimming took off 2 bases at V and 0 bases at J, with 4 bases between the two ends. The CDR3 sequence is 13 residues long. The germline V gene has CDR1 LGHDT and CDR2 YNNKEL (reference sequence). The CDR3 DNA is TGTGCCAGCAGCCAAACACACCAAGAGACCCAGTACTTC. It is translated as CASSQTHQETQYF.

The V call is TRBV3-1 (or the pseudogene TRBV3-2), the J call TRBJ2-4; D perhaps matches TRBD2 (7 bases). The V end lost 1 base, the J end lost 0 bases, and 13 bases lay between the germline ends. The CDR3 runs 17 residues. Germline values: CDR1 LGHDT, CDR2 YNNKEL (reference sequence). The CDR3 is CASSQGFGGLAKNIQYF. The CDR3, as DNA: TGTGCCAGCAGCCAAGGTTTCGGGGGGCTAGCCAAAAACATTCAGTACTTC.

The CDR3 loop reads CASSAQETGELFF. The CDR3 nucleotides are TGTGCCAGCAGCGCTCAGGAAACCGGGGAGCTGTTTTTT. V usage is TRBV7-9 and J usage is TRBJ2-2; no clear D. Germline loops: CDR1 SEHNR, CDR2 FQNEAQ (reference sequence). The CDR3 has 13 residues. V lost 5 bases and J lost 5, with 9 bases in between.

Only a few counts were recorded for this clone. The CDR3 sequence: CASRTRGAEKLFF. The DNA for the CDR3 is TGTGCCAGCAGGACTAGGGGAGCCGAAAAACTGTTTTTT. The chain couples TRBV6-5 to TRBJ1-4; D is perhaps TRBD1 (5 bases). The CDR3 is made up of 13 amino acids. The germline V gene has CDR1 MNHEY and CDR2 SVGAGI. V lost 6 bases to trimming and J lost 8 bases, with 13 bases between them.

The chain couples TRBV7-6 to TRBJ1-1, with TRBD1 as a possible D gene (5 bases). The CDR3 spans 15 residues. Germline V lookup: CDR1 SGHVS, CDR2 FNYEAQ. Between the trimmed V and J ends, which lost 6 bases and 6 bases, there was a span of 20 bases. CDR3 region: CASSLSGFRIAEAFF. The CDR3 DNA follows: TGTGCCAGCAGTCTCTCAGGGTTCCGAATCGCTGAAGCTTTCTTT.

This chain connects TRBV5-1 to TRBJ2-2; perhaps TRBD1 as D (5 bases). The V and J ends lost 4 bases and 7 bases respectively, with 17 bases between them. Germline V gives CDR1 SGHRS, CDR2 YFSETQ. There are 15 residues in the CDR3. In nucleotides, the CDR3 is TGCGCCAGCAGCCCTGGTGGCAGGGTTCTCGGGGAGCTGTTTTTT. Its translation is CASSPGGRVLGELFF.

This clone was detected many times. This chain joins TRBV10-3 and TRBJ1-6; D may be TRBD1 (6 bases). The germline V and J ends were trimmed by 10 bases and 9 bases, with 16 bases remaining between them. The germline CDR1 and CDR2 sequences are ENHRY and SYGVKD. The length of the CDR3 is 13 residues. The CDR3 protein is CATLDSLFSPLHF. DNA for the CDR3: TGTGCCACCTTGGACAGTCTTTTTTCACCCCTCCACTTT.

This clone was recorded only once. The rearrangement links TRBV15 to TRBJ1-2; D is ambiguous. The V end was cut by 5 bases, the J end by 4 bases, with 17 bases between. CDR3 length: 15 amino acids. Germline lookup yields CDR1 LNHNV and CDR2 YYDKDF (reference sequence). The CDR3 DNA follows: TGTGCCACCAGCCCAACGAGAGGCAGCCTCTATGGCTACACCTTC. This gives the protein CATSPTRGSLYGYTF.

The rearrangement uses TRBV21-1 and TRBJ2-1; the D segment call TRBD2 is taken from the table without a DNA check. TRBV21-1 is termed a pseudogene. This CDR3 contains 13 residues. The chain's CDR3 is CASSNDFYNEQFF. CDR3 DNA sequence: TGTGCCAGCAGCAACGACTTTTACAATGAGCAGTTCTTC.